The clone carrying this T cell receptor beta chain was seen a handful of times. Its antigen is unidentified. No treatment had been given to any patient before thyroid surgery. Via MiXCR, TCRdb re-called the PCR reads. The sample carries approximately 65,000 clones, 4% to 4.5% recorded once. The germline CDR1 and CDR2 sequences are LGHDT and YNNKEL (reference sequence). The CDR3 runs 17 residues. V dropped 4 bases and J dropped 0 bases, with 16 bases sitting between them. This sample is part of a study of metastatic and nonmetastatic thyroid tumors. Overall study context: Repertoire comparisons spanned blood and tumor or nodule tissue from malignant and benign thyroid patients.

Overall study results and limits: Reports indicated that malignant thyroid tumors showed significantly higher TCR beta diversity than benign nodules did, in blood and tumor.

This sequence originates from a female donor with papillary thyroid cancer or a benign thyroid nodule (not recorded which). Some clones in this sample may be carry-over from other donors' samples. Input material: blood. The rearrangement uses TRBV3-1 and TRBJ1-3; D may be TRBD1 (6 bases). The CDR3 region is CASSPSGGQTSGNTIYF. In nucleotides, the CDR3 is TGTGCCAGCAGCCCCTCGGGGGGACAAACCTCTGGAAACACCATATATTTT. Full variable domain (remainder filled in from reference TRBV3-1 and TRBJ1-3): DTAVSQTPKYLVTQMGNDKSIKCEQNLGHDTMYWYKQDSKKFLKIMFSYNNKELIINETVPNRFSPKSPDKAHLNLHINSLELGDSAVYFCASSPSGGQTSGNTIYFGEGSWLTVV.